The 15 T cell receptor beta chains given below trace back to one sample, sequenced in a study of breast tumors, draining lymph nodes, adjacent tissues. The lymph nodes were axillary draining lymph nodes from breast cancer patients. TCRdb passed the multiplex PCR reads through MiXCR, listing each CDR3 protein once. The table records 160,000 or so distinct CDR3 sequences, 25% to 40% of them present only once. The sequenced material came from axillary lymph node tissue. These receptors all stem from a female donor with breast cancer. Some clones in this sample may be carry-over from other donors' samples.

This clonotype was found many times. The chain carries TRBV6-1 and TRBJ2-3; 9 bases are a match to TRBD2. This CDR3 has 15 amino acids. Per germline, CDR1 MNHNS and CDR2 SASEGT. V shed 6 bases, J shed 6 bases, and the junction held 10 bases outside the gene matches. The CDR3 here is CASRALAGRRDTQYF. The CDR3, as DNA: TGTGCCAGCAGGGCCCTAGCGGGGAGACGCGATACGCAGTATTTT.

This chain connects TRBV12-3 or TRBV12-4 to TRBJ1-6; 8 nucleotides match TRBD1. Trimming removed 2 bases from V and 7 bases from J; junction bases left unmatched: 4. The CDR3 is 15 amino acids. In DNA, the CDR3 is TGTGCCAGCAGTTTAAGGACAGGGCTAAATTCACCCCTCCACTTT. Translating it yields CASSLRTGLNSPLHF.

The rearrangement joins TRBV4-2 to TRBJ1-1; unclear D gene. The CDR3 sequence is 17 residues long. Germline loops: CDR1 LGHNA, CDR2 YNFKEQ. Trimming took 0 bases from V and 8 from J, leaving 22 bases between them. CDR3: CASSQERAGAASYEAFF. The CDR3 region has the DNA TGTGCCAGCAGCCAAGAAAGGGCGGGAGCAGCATCTTACGAAGCTTTCTTT.

In this sample, this clonotype turned up a few times. A much larger clone differs from this one at a single base, so this may be a read error. The rearrangement uses TRBV25-1 and TRBJ2-7; D not resolved. Germline values: CDR1 MGHDK, CDR2 SYGVNS. The germline V and J ends were trimmed by 8 bases and 5 bases, with 19 bases remaining between them. The CDR3 contains 14 residues. CDR3 DNA sequence: TGTGCCAGCCCCCCCATGGGCGGCGAAAACGAGCAGTACTTC. The encoded protein is CASPPMGGENEQYF.

This clonotype was counted only a few times. The chain recombines TRBV5-1 with TRBJ1-1; D remains ambiguous. CDR1 SGHRS and CDR2 YFSETQ come from the germline V gene. Trimming left V 0 bases short and J 1 base short, with 7 bases between. CDR3 length: 14 amino acids. The CDR3 loop reads CASSLAAGNTEAFF. The CDR3 DNA follows: TGCGCCAGCAGCTTGGCTGCGGGGAACACTGAAGCTTTCTTT. Based on the CDR3 plus reference TRBV5-1 and TRBJ1-1, the full variable domain is KAGVTQTPRYLIKTRGQQVTLSCSPISGHRSVSWYQQTPGQGLQFLFEYFSETQRNKGNFPGRFSGRQFSNSRSEMNVSTLELGDSALYLCASSLAAGNTEAFFGQGTRLTVV.

This rearrangement joins TRBV27 to TRBJ2-7, with D tentatively TRBD2 (5 bases). Germline lookup yields CDR1 MNHEY and CDR2 SMNVEV (reference sequence). Trimming took off 5 bases at V and 3 bases at J, with 17 bases between the two ends. CDR3 length equals 15 residues. The chain's CDR3 is CASSPISGVDYEQYF. The DNA for the CDR3 is TGTGCCAGCAGTCCCATCTCCGGGGTGGACTACGAGCAGTACTTC.

This clonotype was seen ten or more times. The CDR3 sequence is CSARQGAGLMAQHF. The DNA of the CDR3 is TGCAGTGCCAGACAGGGGGCGGGGCTCATGGCCCAGCATTTT. The chain links TRBV20-1 to TRBJ1-5; 10 bases map to TRBD1. Trimming removed 6 bases from V and 11 bases from J; junction bases left unmatched: 13. Germline CDR1 reads DFQATT; CDR2 reads SNEGSKA (reference sequence). The CDR3 spans 14 residues.

The chain is built from TRBV4-3 and TRBJ2-6; 8 bases line up with TRBD1. The length of the CDR3 is 19 residues. The V gene's germline CDR1 is LGHNA and CDR2 YSLEER. The junction had 7 bases not matched to a gene; V was cut back by 0 bases and J by 0 bases. The CDR3 DNA reads TGCGCCAGCAGCCAAGATTTGGGACAGGCGCTCTCTGGGGCCAACGTCCTGACTTTC. Translation: CASSQDLGQALSGANVLTF.

The sample holds many counts of this clonotype. This rearrangement joins TRBV3-1 to TRBJ1-2; D gene unclear. Germline V lookup: CDR1 LGHDT, CDR2 YNNKEL (reference sequence). The CDR3 spans 13 residues. The V gene lost 1 base and the J gene lost 6 bases, with 9 bases spanning the gap. CDR3 in DNA: TGTGCCAGCAGCCAAGTACAGAGAGATGGCTACACCTTC. The encoded protein is CASSQVQRDGYTF.

This clonotype appeared many times. V is TRBV12-3 or TRBV12-4 and J is TRBJ1-2, with D unclear. There are 13 residues in the CDR3. The V end lost 3 bases, the J end lost 1 base, and 6 bases lay between the germline ends. CDR3 DNA sequence: TGTGCCAGCAGTTTGAGGAATAACTATGGCTACACCTTC. Translation gives CASSLRNNYGYTF.

This clonotype was recorded at least ten times. The chain employs TRBV19 and TRBJ2-5; D call uncertain. Trimming took off 5 bases at V and 5 bases at J, with 18 bases between the two ends. The germline CDR1 and CDR2 sequences are LNHDA and SQIVND (reference sequence). The CDR3 totals 15 residues. The CDR3 loop is CASSPTPSRRETQYF. Written as DNA, the CDR3 is TGTGCCAGTAGTCCCACGCCTTCCCGCCGGGAGACCCAGTACTTC.

This clonotype came up many times. The chain has TRBV5-1 and TRBJ2-7; no clear D gene. Germline V gene lookup returns CDR1 SGHRS and CDR2 YFSETQ. Trimming removed 1 base at V and 1 base at J, with 9 bases between. This CDR3 has 14 residues. The CDR3 bases are TGCGCCAGCAGCTTGATCGCCGGATCCTACGAGCAGTACTTC. This translates into CASSLIAGSYEQYF.

This clonotype is a singleton in its sample. The CDR3 does not close with the conserved phenylalanine or tryptophan, likely indicating a read error. The DNA is omitted, as the CDR3 cannot be located on it reliably, and the CDR3 follows TCRdb's listing. The chain combines TRBV20-1 with TRBJ1-3; the D call of TRBD1 is as the table states it, not checked on the DNA. The germline V gene has CDR1 DFQATT and CDR2 SNEGSKA (reference sequence). 11 amino acids form the CDR3, both terminal residues included. This chain's CDR3 is CSAEPGTGAII.

This clonotype occurred many times. The V gene is TRBV29-1, the J gene TRBJ2-7; 7 nucleotides line up with TRBD1. CDR1 is SQVTM and CDR2 is ANQGSEA in the germline V gene. The CDR3 has 14 amino acids. The junction had 7 bases not matched to a gene; V was cut back by 3 bases and J by 2 bases. The CDR3 here is CSVELTGITYEQYF. DNA of the CDR3: TGCAGCGTTGAGCTGACAGGGATAACCTACGAGCAGTACTTC.

This clonotype was recorded at least ten times. The V call is TRBV9, the J call TRBJ1-3, with TRBD1 as a possible D gene (6 bases). Trimming removed 3 bases from V and 2 bases from J, with 18 bases in between. CDR1 is SGDLS, CDR2 YYNGEE, per germline. This CDR3 region has 17 residues. The CDR3 spells CASSAARDTRPGNTIYF. The CDR3 DNA is TGTGCCAGCAGCGCAGCACGGGACACTCGGCCTGGAAACACCATATATTTT.